This paragraph reports one T cell receptor (beta chain). This entry is derived from a study of cytomegalovirus exposure and HLA in healthy donors. This CDR3 is built from 17 residues. Germline V CDR1 and CDR2: SGDLS, YYNGEE. The ends lost 4 bases at V and 4 bases at J; junction bases unmatched: 16. Primers for the PCR totalled 60 Vbeta and 13 Jbeta. Profiling relied on immunoSEQ multiplex PCR, and the TCRdb table lists in-frame clones only, not all of them. The repertoire holds some 100,000 clones, with about 75% as singletons. The V call is TRBV9, the J call TRBJ2-7; TRBD2 matches 8 bases. The sequenced sample was PBMCs. The receptor was derived from a woman aged 18-30 years in good health and CMV-seropositive. CDR3: CASSLAAEERERYEQYF. Here the CDR3 DNA reads TGTGCCAGCAGCTTAGCCGCGGAGGAGCGGGAGCGGTACGAGCAGTACTTC.